Here is one T cell receptor beta chain with its context. Its antigen is still unknown. The data originate from a study of shared clonotypes between healthy human individuals. Running of the assay took place at deep level. Evenly divided among several immunoSEQ plates was the genomic DNA of each subset. Using immunoSEQ multiplex PCR, the repertoire was profiled, and TCRdb retains in-frame clones only, with some absent. Of about 480,000 clones in the sample, 79% were seen once. General study results and limits: Only blood samples were collected, and tissue repertoires likely differ. Since donors were few, the genetic and exposure-history diversity represented was limited.

J was trimmed by 9 bases and V by 1 base; bases with no gene match: 5. Germline V gene sequence: CDR1 SGDLS, CDR2 YYNGEE. This CDR3 has 15 residues. V gene TRBV9 combines with J gene TRBJ2-1, with 12 bases lining up with TRBD2. What was sequenced was PBMCs. This TCR came from a middle-aged woman in good health. Some clones in this sample may be carry-over from other donors' samples. CDR3 in DNA: TGTGCCAGCAGCGTACTAGCGGGAGGGCCGAGTGAGCAGTTCTTC. Protein: CASSVLAGGPSEQFF. Supplemented by reference TRBV9 and TRBJ2-1, the full variable domain reads DSGVTQTPKHLITATGQRVTLRCSPRSGDLSVYWYQQSLDQGLQFLIQYYNGEERAKGNILERFSAQQFPDLHSELNLSSLELGDSALYFCASSVLAGGPSEQFFGPGTRLTVL.